This T cell receptor (beta chain) derives from a study of cytotoxic CD8 clonotypes in ibrutinib-treated CLL. General study findings and limits: Age-matched healthy donor levels were exceeded by baseline clonality, which tracked circulating CD8+ T-cell counts. Once treatment began, public clonotypes, which were uncommon, contracted or stayed stable. Sampling times, which were not matched between the groups, differed between sustained-remission patients and progressing patients. Clonality showed a rise at ibrutinib response that reversed toward baseline at progression.

The data were produced by immunoSEQ multiplex PCR, yet TCRdb's version contains in-frame clones alone and is incomplete. The sample has 25,000 to 35,000 clones, 85% seen once. Notes on this clone: The antigen remains undetermined.

Sequenced here: PBMCs, sampled after 24 months of ibrutinib treatment. This sequence originates from a human donor with chronic lymphocytic leukemia.

The chain's CDR3 is CASRMGGGGTEAFF. In DNA form, the CDR3 reads TGTGCCAGCAGAATGGGAGGGGGAGGGACTGAAGCTTTCTTT. V gene TRBV19 combines with J gene TRBJ1-1, with a possible D match to TRBD1 (6 bases). Trimming pared 9 bases from V and 5 bases from J, leaving 19 bases between. The CDR3 has 14 residues. In germline, CDR1 is LNHDA, CDR2 SQIVND (reference sequence).